This TCR beta chain was retrieved from a study of glioma-infiltrating T cells after dendritic cell vaccination. Turning to the study itself: Autologous tumor lysate-pulsed dendritic cell vaccination was given between the early 2000s and the early 2010s.

All glioblastoma patients lacked an isocitrate dehydrogenase mutation. Using immunoSEQ multiplex PCR, the repertoire was profiled, and TCRdb retains in-frame clones only, with some absent. This sample yields some 100,000 clones, of which more than 75% are seen a single time; around 2.9% belongs to the top ten. Source: blood, taken before dendritic cell vaccination. The receptor was derived from a human donor with glioblastoma.

In DNA, the CDR3 is TGTGCCAGCAGCCTAATTAGCGACTCCTACGAGCAGTACTTC. Its protein product is CASSLISDSYEQYF. This rearrangement joins TRBV7-2 to TRBJ2-7; the D gene is possibly TRBD2 (5 bases). The CDR3 sequence is 14 residues long. Germline V CDR1 and CDR2: SGHTA, FQGNSA. With 5 bases removed from V and 0 bases from J, the gap between germline ends came to 11 bases.